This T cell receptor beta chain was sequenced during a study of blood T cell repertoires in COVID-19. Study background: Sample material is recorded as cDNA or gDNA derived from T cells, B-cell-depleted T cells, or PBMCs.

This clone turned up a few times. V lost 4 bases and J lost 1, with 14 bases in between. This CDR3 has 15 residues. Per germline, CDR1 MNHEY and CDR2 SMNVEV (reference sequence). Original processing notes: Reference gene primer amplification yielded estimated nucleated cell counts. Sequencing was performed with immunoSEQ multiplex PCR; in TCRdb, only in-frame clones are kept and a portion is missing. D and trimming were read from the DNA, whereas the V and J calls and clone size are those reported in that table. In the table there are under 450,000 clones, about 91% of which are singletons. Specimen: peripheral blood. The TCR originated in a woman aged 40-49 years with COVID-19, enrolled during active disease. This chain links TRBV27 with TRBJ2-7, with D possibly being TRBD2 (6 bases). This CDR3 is CASSWTDGTSYEQYF. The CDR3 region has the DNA TGTGCCAGCAGTTGGACCGACGGGACTTCCTACGAGCAGTACTTC.